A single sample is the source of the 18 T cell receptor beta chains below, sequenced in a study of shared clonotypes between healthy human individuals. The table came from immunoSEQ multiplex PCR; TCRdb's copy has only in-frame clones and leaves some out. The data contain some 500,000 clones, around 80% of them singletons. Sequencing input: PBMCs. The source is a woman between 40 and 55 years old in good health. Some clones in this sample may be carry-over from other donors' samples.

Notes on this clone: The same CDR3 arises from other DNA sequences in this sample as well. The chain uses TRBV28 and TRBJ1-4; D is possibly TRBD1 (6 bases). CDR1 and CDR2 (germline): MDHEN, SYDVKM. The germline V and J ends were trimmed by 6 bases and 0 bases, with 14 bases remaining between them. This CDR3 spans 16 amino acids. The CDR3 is CASSLLQGPTNEKLFF. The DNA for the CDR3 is TGTGCCAGCAGCCTATTACAGGGCCCAACTAATGAAAAACTGTTTTTT. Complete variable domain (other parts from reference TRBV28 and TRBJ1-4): DVKVTQSSRYLVKRTGEKVFLECVQDMDHENMFWYRQDPGLGLRLIYFSYDVKMKEKGDIPEGYSVSREKKERFSLILESASTNQTSMYLCASSLLQGPTNEKLFFGSGTQLSVL.

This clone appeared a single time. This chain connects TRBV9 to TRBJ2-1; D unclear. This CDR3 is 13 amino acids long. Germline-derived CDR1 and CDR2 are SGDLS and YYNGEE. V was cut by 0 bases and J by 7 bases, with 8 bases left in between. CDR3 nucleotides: TGTGCCAGCAGCGTAGGGCCCGGGAATGAGCAGTTCTTC. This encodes CASSVGPGNEQFF.

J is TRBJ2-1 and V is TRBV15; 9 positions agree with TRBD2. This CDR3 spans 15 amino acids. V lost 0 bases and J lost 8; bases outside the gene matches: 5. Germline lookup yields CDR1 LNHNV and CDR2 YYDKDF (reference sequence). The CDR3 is CATSRDGTSTHEQFF. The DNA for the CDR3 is TGTGCCACCAGCAGAGATGGGACTAGCACCCATGAGCAGTTCTTC.

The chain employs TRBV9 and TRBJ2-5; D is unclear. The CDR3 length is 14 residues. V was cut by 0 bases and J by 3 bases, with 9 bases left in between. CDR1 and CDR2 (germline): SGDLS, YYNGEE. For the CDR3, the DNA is TGTGCCAGCAGCGTAGGTGCTACCGAAGAGACCCAGTACTTC. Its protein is CASSVGATEETQYF.

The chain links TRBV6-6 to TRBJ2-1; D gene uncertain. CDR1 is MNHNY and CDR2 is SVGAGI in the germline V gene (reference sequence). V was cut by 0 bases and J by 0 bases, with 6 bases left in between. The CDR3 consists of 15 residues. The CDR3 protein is CASSYSADSYNEQFF. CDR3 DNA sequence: TGTGCCAGCAGTTACTCTGCGGACTCCTACAATGAGCAGTTCTTC.

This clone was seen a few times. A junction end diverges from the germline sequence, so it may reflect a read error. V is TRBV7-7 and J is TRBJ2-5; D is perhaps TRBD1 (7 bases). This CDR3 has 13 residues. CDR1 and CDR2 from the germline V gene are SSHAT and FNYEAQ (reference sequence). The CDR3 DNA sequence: TGTGCTAGCAGCTTAAAGCAGGGGGGGACCCAGTACTTC. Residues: CASSLKQGGTQYF.

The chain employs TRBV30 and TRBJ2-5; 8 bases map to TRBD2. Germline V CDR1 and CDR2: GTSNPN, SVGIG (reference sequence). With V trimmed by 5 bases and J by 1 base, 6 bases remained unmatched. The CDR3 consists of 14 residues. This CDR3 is CAWVSGTTQETQYF. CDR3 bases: TGTGCCTGGGTTAGCGGGACCACCCAAGAGACCCAGTACTTC.

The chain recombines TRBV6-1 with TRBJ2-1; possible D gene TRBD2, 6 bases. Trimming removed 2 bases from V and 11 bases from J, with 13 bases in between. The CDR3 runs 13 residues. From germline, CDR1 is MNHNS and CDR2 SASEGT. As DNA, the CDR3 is TGTGCCAGCAGTGAACAGGGAGGTATTCAGCAGTTCTTC. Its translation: CASSEQGGIQQFF.

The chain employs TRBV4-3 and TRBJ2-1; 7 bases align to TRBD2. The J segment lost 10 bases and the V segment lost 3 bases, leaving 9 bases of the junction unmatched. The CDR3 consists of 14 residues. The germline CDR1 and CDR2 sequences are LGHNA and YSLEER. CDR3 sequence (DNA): TGCGCCAGCAGCCATAGTGGCGGGAGTAGGGAGCAGTTCTTC. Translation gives CASSHSGGSREQFF.

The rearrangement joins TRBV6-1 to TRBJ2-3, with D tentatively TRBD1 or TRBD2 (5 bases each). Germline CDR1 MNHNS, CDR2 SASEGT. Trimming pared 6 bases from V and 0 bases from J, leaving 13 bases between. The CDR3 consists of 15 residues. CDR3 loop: CASRVGTISTDTQYF. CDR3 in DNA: TGTGCCAGCAGGGTTGGGACGATAAGCACAGATACGCAGTATTTT.

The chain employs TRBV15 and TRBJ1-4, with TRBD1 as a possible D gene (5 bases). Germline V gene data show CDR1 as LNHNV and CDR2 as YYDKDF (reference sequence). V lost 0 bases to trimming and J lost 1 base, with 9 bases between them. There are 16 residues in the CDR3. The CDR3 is CATSRDVGETNEKLFF. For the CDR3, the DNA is TGTGCCACCAGCAGAGATGTAGGGGAAACTAATGAAAAACTGTTTTTT. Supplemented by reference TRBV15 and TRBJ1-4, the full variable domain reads DAMVIQNPRYQVTQFGKPVTLSCSQTLNHNVMYWYQQKSSQAPKLLFHYYDKDFNNEADTPDNFQSRRPNTSFCFLDIRSPGLGDTAMYLCATSRDVGETNEKLFFGSGTQLSVL.

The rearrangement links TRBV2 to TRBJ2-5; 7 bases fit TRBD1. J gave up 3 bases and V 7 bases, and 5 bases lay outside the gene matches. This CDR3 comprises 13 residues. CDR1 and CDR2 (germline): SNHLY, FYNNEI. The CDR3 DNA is TGTGCCAGCACCCGGGACAGCGAAGAGACCCAGTACTTC. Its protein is CASTRDSEETQYF.

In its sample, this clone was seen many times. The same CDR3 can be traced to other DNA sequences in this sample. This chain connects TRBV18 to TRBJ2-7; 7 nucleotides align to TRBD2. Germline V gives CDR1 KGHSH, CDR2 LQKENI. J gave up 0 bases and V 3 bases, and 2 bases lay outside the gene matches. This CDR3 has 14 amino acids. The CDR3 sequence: CASSPGGSSYEQYF. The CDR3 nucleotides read TGTGCCAGCTCACCGGGGGGGTCCTCCTACGAGCAGTACTTC.

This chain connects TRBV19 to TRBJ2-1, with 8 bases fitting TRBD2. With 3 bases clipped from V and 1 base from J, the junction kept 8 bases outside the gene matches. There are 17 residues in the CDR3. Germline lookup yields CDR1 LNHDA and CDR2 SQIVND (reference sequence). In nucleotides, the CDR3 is TGTGCCAGTAGTATCGGCTTGGCGGGAGGATCCTACAATGAGCAGTTCTTC. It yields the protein CASSIGLAGGSYNEQFF.

CDR3 loop: CASTALQGTNEQFF. The CDR3 bases are TGCGCCAGCACAGCTCTACAAGGTACCAATGAGCAGTTCTTC. The chain carries TRBV5-1 and TRBJ2-1; D not resolved. V lost 6 bases and J 6 bases, leaving 16 bases between the germline ends. The CDR3 covers 14 residues. Germline CDR1 is SGHRS and CDR2 is YFSETQ.

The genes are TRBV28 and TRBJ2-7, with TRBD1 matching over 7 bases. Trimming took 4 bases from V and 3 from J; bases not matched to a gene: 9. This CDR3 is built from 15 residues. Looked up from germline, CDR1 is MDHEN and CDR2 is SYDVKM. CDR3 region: CASSSGTASFYEQYF. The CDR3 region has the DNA TGTGCCAGCAGTTCCGGGACAGCCTCCTTCTACGAGCAGTACTTC.

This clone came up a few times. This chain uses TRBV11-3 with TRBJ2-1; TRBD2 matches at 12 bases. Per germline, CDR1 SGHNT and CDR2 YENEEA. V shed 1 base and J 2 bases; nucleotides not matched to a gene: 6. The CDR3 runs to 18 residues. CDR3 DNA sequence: TGTGCCAGCAGCTTAGGGGTACTAGCGGGAGGCACCTACAATGAGCAGTTCTTC. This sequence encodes CASSLGVLAGGTYNEQFF.

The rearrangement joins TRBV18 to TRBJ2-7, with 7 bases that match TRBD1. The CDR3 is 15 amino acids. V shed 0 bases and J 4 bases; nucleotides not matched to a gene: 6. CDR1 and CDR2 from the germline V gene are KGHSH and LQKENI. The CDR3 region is CASSPPSQGEYEQYF. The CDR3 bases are TGTGCCAGCTCACCACCCTCCCAGGGGGAGTACGAGCAGTACTTC.